This T cell receptor (beta chain) was sequenced for a study of beta chain features in type 1 diabetes. The whole isolated RNA underwent reverse transcription, so sequencing captured expressed TCRB transcripts. Reads from naive, central memory and regulatory T cell samples averaged about 3.57 million. Assay used: immunoSEQ multiplex PCR; TCRdb lists only in-frame clones, some missing. The sample shows about 150,000 clones, around 7.9% of them seen only once. Germline CDR1 and CDR2: SGHRS and YFSETQ. With 4 bases removed from V and 3 bases from J, the gap between germline ends came to 13 bases. The CDR3 totals 15 residues. This clone was observed a handful of times. The target antigen is unknown. Study-wide results and caveats: When Type 1 diabetes patients were examined, their TCRB CDR3s proved moderately but significantly shorter in all four CD4+ subsets.

J is TRBJ1-4 and V is TRBV5-1; D is ambiguous. Sequencing was carried out using central memory CD4+ T cells from blood. This TCR was recovered from a man in his late teens or twenties with type 1 diabetes. The CDR3 here is CASSPHGEANEKLFF. The CDR3, as DNA: TGCGCCAGCAGCCCACATGGTGAAGCTAATGAAAAACTGTTTTTT.